Listed here is a single T cell receptor (beta chain). The junction departs from the called germline gene at one end, perhaps through a read error. The CDR3 is 11 residues long. The germline V gene has CDR1 SGHDT and CDR2 YYEEEE. These data are taken from a study of T cells after yellow fever vaccination. TCRdb reprocessed the 5' RACE reads with MiXCR, giving one entry per CDR3 protein. Found here are a few hundred thousand distinct CDR3 sequences, 6.9% of them singletons; the top ten hold 0.65% to 0.9%. Sequenced material: CD4+ T cells sorted from PBMCs, taken 15 days after the yellow fever booster vaccination. The chain carries TRBV5-6 and TRBJ2-1; D is ambiguous. This receptor was identified in a man aged 25-40 years who received the YFV17D yellow fever vaccine. The CDR3 spells CASSLESEEFF. The CDR3 DNA reads as TGTGCCAGCAGCTTGGAGTCTGAGGAGTTCTTC.